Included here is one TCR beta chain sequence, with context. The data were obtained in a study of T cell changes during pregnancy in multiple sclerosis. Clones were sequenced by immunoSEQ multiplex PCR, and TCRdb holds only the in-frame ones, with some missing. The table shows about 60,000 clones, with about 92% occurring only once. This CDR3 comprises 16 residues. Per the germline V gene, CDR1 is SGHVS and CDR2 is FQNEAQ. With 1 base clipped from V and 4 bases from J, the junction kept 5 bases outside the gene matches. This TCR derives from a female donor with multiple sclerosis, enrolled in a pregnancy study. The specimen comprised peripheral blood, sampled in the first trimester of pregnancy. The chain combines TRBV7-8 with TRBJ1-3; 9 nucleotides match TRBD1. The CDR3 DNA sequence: TGTGCCAGCAGCTTAGGGACAGGGGCATCGGGAAACACCATATATTTT. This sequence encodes CASSLGTGASGNTIYF.